These 10 T cell receptor beta chains were all obtained from the same sample, sequenced in a study of PD-L1 blockade in urothelial cancer. Time point reported: peripheral blood 6 weeks after treatment start. Sequenced by immunoSEQ multiplex PCR; TCRdb stores in-frame clones only, minus some. The sample includes about 130,000 clones, roughly 86% of them seen just once. The sample here was PBMCs, taken around atezolizumab (anti-PD-L1) treatment. These TCRs come from a man aged 45-60 years with urothelial cancer.

This clone was found once. At one of its ends the junction is not consistent with the germline gene, which may arise from a read error. The rearrangement uses TRBV28 and TRBJ1-2; D not resolved. Per germline, CDR1 MDHEN and CDR2 SYDVKM. This CDR3 has 11 residues. CDR3 amino acids: CASSSETVIAF. The CDR3 DNA is TGTGCCAGCAGTTCGGAGACGGTAATCGCCTTC.

CDR3 sequence reads: CASTSEAGDSYEQYF. Here the CDR3 DNA reads TGTGCCAGCACCTCGGAAGCGGGCGACTCCTACGAGCAGTACTTC. J is TRBJ2-7 and V is TRBV28; TRBD2 might be the D (6 bases). Deletions cut 7 bases from V and 0 bases from J, with 16 bases between. CDR1 and CDR2 from the germline V gene are MDHEN and SYDVKM. This CDR3 is 15 amino acids long. Based on the CDR3 plus reference TRBV28 and TRBJ2-7, the full variable domain is DVKVTQSSRYLVKRTGEKVFLECVQDMDHENMFWYRQDPGLGLRLIYFSYDVKMKEKGDIPEGYSVSREKKERFSLILESASTNQTSMYLCASTSEAGDSYEQYFGPGTRLTVT.

The rearrangement links TRBV5-1 to TRBJ2-5; no clear D. V lost 1 base and J lost 2, with 18 bases in between. CDR3 length: 17 residues. CDR1 SGHRS and CDR2 YFSETQ come from the germline V gene. DNA of the CDR3: TGCGCCAGCAGCTTGTCCCTAGATTCTTCGGGTCAAGAGACCCAGTACTTC. Its protein product is CASSLSLDSSGQETQYF.

The chain links TRBV5-1 to TRBJ2-5; 9 bases are a match to TRBD1. After removal of 2 bases from V and 3 bases from J, the junction contained 2 bases not matched to a gene. The germline CDR1 and CDR2 sequences are SGHRS and YFSETQ. The CDR3 has 14 amino acids. CDR3 sequence reads: CASSFRTGEETQYF. As DNA, the CDR3 is TGCGCCAGCAGCTTCCGGACAGGGGAAGAGACCCAGTACTTC.

The chain couples TRBV15 to TRBJ1-2; D is uncertain. V lost 0 bases and J lost 8, with 10 bases in between. The CDR3 extends over 13 amino acids. Germline CDR1 is LNHNV and CDR2 is YYDKDF (reference sequence). CDR3 protein: CATSRDGLPGYTF. CDR3 bases: TGTGCCACCAGCAGAGATGGCCTCCCGGGCTACACCTTC. Supplemented by reference TRBV15 and TRBJ1-2, the full variable domain reads DAMVIQNPRYQVTQFGKPVTLSCSQTLNHNVMYWYQQKSSQAPKLLFHYYDKDFNNEADTPDNFQSRRPNTSFCFLDIRSPGLGDTAMYLCATSRDGLPGYTFGSGTRLTVV.

The chain joins TRBV6-1 to TRBJ1-1, with 7 bases that match TRBD1. J was trimmed by 4 bases and V by 4 bases; bases with no gene match: 6. Germline CDR1 is MNHNS and CDR2 is SASEGT. The CDR3 loop spans 14 amino acids. In DNA, the CDR3 is TGTGCCAGCAGTGGAACAGGGGTAGGCACTGAAGCTTTCTTT. Its protein is CASSGTGVGTEAFF.

The gene calls are TRBV14 and TRBJ1-6; TRBD1 agrees at 7 bases. CDR1 and CDR2 (germline): SGHDN, FVKESK. The J segment lost 9 bases and the V segment lost 3 bases, leaving 2 bases of the junction unmatched. The CDR3 contains 13 residues. The CDR3 coding sequence is TGTGCCAGCAGCCAGACAGGGAGTTCACCCCTCCACTTT. This codes for CASSQTGSSPLHF.

The chain links TRBV28 to TRBJ1-4; D unclear. The germline V gene encodes CDR1 MDHEN and CDR2 SYDVKM. This CDR3 has 15 amino acids. V lost 10 bases and J lost 5, with 20 bases in between. DNA of the CDR3: TGTGCCACCTCCAACGTGGGCAAAGCCAATGAAAAACTGTTTTTT. Its translation is CATSNVGKANEKLFF.

The gene calls are TRBV5-6 and TRBJ1-5; D is unresolved. This CDR3 spans 15 amino acids. Trimming pared 1 base from V and 8 bases from J, leaving 16 bases between. Germline CDR1 is SGHDT and CDR2 is YYEEEE. CDR3 sequence (DNA): TGTGCCAGCAGCTTGTGGGTAGGGTCGGGAAAGCCCCAGCATTTT. Amino acids: CASSLWVGSGKPQHF. Filled out from reference TRBV5-6 and TRBJ1-5, the complete variable domain reads DAGVTQSPTHLIKTRGQQVTLRCSPKSGHDTVSWYQQALGQGPQFIFQYYEEEERQRGNFPDRFSGHQFPNYSSELNVNALLLGDSALYLCASSLWVGSGKPQHFGDGTRLSIL.

This sequence joins TRBV5-1 and TRBJ2-5; D perhaps matches TRBD1 (7 bases). The CDR3 totals 16 residues. V lost 1 base and J lost 2, with 15 bases in between. Germline loops: CDR1 SGHRS, CDR2 YFSETQ. CDR3 sequence: CASSLSGDSFQETQYF. The CDR3 nucleotides are TGCGCCAGCAGCTTGTCGGGGGACAGTTTTCAAGAGACCCAGTACTTC.